Following are 26 T cell receptor beta chains from one sample sequenced in a study of cytomegalovirus exposure and HLA in healthy donors. The PCR made use of 60 Vbeta and 13 Jbeta primers. Only in-frame clones appear in the TCRdb table, and some are missing; sequencing was by immunoSEQ multiplex PCR. This table holds 100,000 to 150,000 clones, roughly 80% found once. Source material: PBMCs. These receptors originate from a man in his thirties or forties in good health and CMV-seropositive.

The J gene is TRBJ1-5, the V gene TRBV6-5, with D possibly TRBD1 on 6 matching bases. Germline V gene data show CDR1 as MNHEY and CDR2 as SVGAGI. Deletions cut 6 bases from V and 7 bases from J, with 13 bases between. The CDR3 loop spans 13 amino acids. CDR3 nucleotide sequence: TGTGCCAGCAGACAGGGAGAGGACCAGCCCCAGCATTTT. Translated: CASRQGEDQPQHF.

The chain links TRBV7-6 to TRBJ1-1, with a possible D match to TRBD1 (5 bases). CDR3 length equals 16 residues. Germline loops: CDR1 SGHVS, CDR2 FNYEAQ. Trimming shortened V by 1 base and J by 1 base, and 13 bases separated the two germline ends. CDR3 loop: CASSLGSAGWNTEAFF. The DNA of the CDR3 is TGTGCCAGCAGCTTAGGGAGCGCAGGGTGGAACACTGAAGCTTTCTTT.

The chain joins TRBV30 to TRBJ2-7; D is possibly TRBD2 (5 bases). V dropped 0 bases and J dropped 2 bases, with 17 bases sitting between them. The CDR3 runs 16 residues. The germline V gene encodes CDR1 GTSNPN and CDR2 SVGIG (reference sequence). As DNA, the CDR3 is TGTGCCTGGAGTGTAAGGTTTGTTGGGAGAACCTACGAGCAGTACTTC. This sequence encodes CAWSVRFVGRTYEQYF.

The V gene is TRBV10-3, the J gene TRBJ2-7, with 8 bases matching TRBD2. Germline trimming cut 6 bases from V and 7 bases from J; bases unmatched to any gene: 5. There are 12 residues in the CDR3. Germline assignment: CDR1 ENHRY and CDR2 SYGVKD. CDR3 bases: TGTGCCATCAGGGGGACTAGTAGGGAGCAGTACTTC. Encoded protein: CAIRGTSREQYF.

This clone was seen a handful of times. The J gene is TRBJ1-2, the V gene TRBV2; a weak D match, TRBD1 (6 bases). Trimming removed 8 bases at V and 4 bases at J, with 17 bases between. The length of the CDR3 is 14 residues. Germline loops: CDR1 SNHLY, CDR2 FYNNEI. CDR3 DNA sequence: TGTGCCAGCCATGATCCGACAGGAGTCTATGGCTACACCTTC. It translates to CASHDPTGVYGYTF.

This chain uses TRBV7-2 with TRBJ2-7; D might be TRBD2 (5 bases). V lost 5 bases, J lost 2 bases, and 13 bases lay in between. The germline V gene has CDR1 SGHTA and CDR2 FQGNSA. This CDR3 spans 14 amino acids. The CDR3 region has the DNA TGTGCCAGCAGCCATGGGTCGGGGACCTACGAGCAGTACTTC. Its translation is CASSHGSGTYEQYF.

This clone was counted once. This chain connects TRBV7-9 to TRBJ1-5; D gene ambiguous. The V and J ends lost 2 bases and 5 bases respectively, with 4 bases between them. The CDR3 is 12 amino acids. Germline CDR1 and CDR2: SEHNR and FQNEAQ (reference sequence). CDR3 sequence reads: CASSLQDQPQHF. CDR3 in DNA: TGTGCCAGCAGCTTACAGGATCAGCCCCAGCATTTT.

This chain links TRBV27 with TRBJ1-5; D perhaps matches TRBD1 (6 bases). Germline CDR1 reads MNHEY; CDR2 reads SMNVEV (reference sequence). V was cut by 4 bases and J by 4 bases, with 20 bases left in between. The CDR3 totals 17 residues. The CDR3 bases are TGTGCCAGCAGTTCCGGACAGATTTACCCATCTAATCAGCCCCAGCATTTT. As protein: CASSSGQIYPSNQPQHF.

The chain carries TRBV28 and TRBJ2-5; TRBD1 agrees at 7 bases. CDR3 length: 15 residues. J lost 7 bases, V lost 1 base, and 9 bases had no gene match. CDR1 and CDR2 from the germline V gene are MDHEN and SYDVKM. DNA of the CDR3: TGTGCCAGCAGTTTATCGGACAGGACCCACGGGACCCAGTACTTC. It codes for CASSLSDRTHGTQYF.

V and J are TRBV9 and TRBJ2-7; TRBD2 matches 12 bases. Germline V gene sequence: CDR1 SGDLS, CDR2 YYNGEE. J lost 3 bases, V lost 4 bases, and 5 bases had no gene match. The CDR3 extends over 15 amino acids. The CDR3, as DNA: TGTGCCAGCAGCCCCACTAGCGGGAGGATCTACGAGCAGTACTTC. Translating gives CASSPTSGRIYEQYF. Full variable domain (rest looked up from reference TRBV9 and TRBJ2-7): DSGVTQTPKHLITATGQRVTLRCSPRSGDLSVYWYQQSLDQGLQFLIQYYNGEERAKGNILERFSAQQFPDLHSELNLSSLELGDSALYFCASSPTSGRIYEQYFGPGTRLTVT.

This chain connects TRBV5-1 to TRBJ1-1; 7 nucleotides align to TRBD1. With 1 base clipped from V and 1 base from J, the junction kept 1 base outside the gene matches. The germline gives CDR1 SGHRS, CDR2 YFSETQ. The CDR3 extends over 14 amino acids. The CDR3 here is CASSLRQGNTEAFF. CDR3 DNA: TGCGCCAGCAGCTTGCGACAGGGGAACACTGAAGCTTTCTTT. The full variable domain, its missing parts supplied by reference TRBV5-1 and TRBJ1-1, is KAGVTQTPRYLIKTRGQQVTLSCSPISGHRSVSWYQQTPGQGLQFLFEYFSETQRNKGNFPGRFSGRQFSNSRSEMNVSTLELGDSALYLCASSLRQGNTEAFFGQGTRLTVV.

The CDR3 DNA reads TGTGCTTCGGGGACTAGCGGGAGGGCGGCAGATACGCAGTATTTT. This codes for CASGTSGRAADTQYF. This sequence joins TRBV25-1 and TRBJ2-3, with 16 bases that match TRBD2. Germline assignment: CDR1 MGHDK and CDR2 SYGVNS. The CDR3 length is 15 residues.

This clone has just one count. The chain uses TRBV15 and TRBJ1-5; no clear D gene. Germline CDR1 LNHNV, CDR2 YYDKDF (reference sequence). V was cut by 3 bases and J by 3 bases, with 9 bases left in between. This CDR3 comprises 14 residues. The CDR3 loop reads CATSRSRNNQPQHF. As DNA, the CDR3 is TGTGCCACCAGCAGGTCCAGAAACAATCAGCCCCAGCATTTT.

This clone was recorded a few times. The rearrangement uses TRBV4-1 and TRBJ2-3, with 11 bases fitting TRBD2. The CDR3 is 14 amino acids. CDR1 and CDR2 from the germline V gene are MGHRA and YSYEKL. V was pared by 4 bases and J by 3 bases, with 0 bases of the junction left unmatched. The CDR3 protein is CASSPSGRTDTQYF. For the CDR3, the DNA is TGCGCCAGCAGCCCTAGCGGGAGGACAGATACGCAGTATTTT.

This clone was seen just once. This chain connects TRBV19 to TRBJ2-3, with 9 bases lining up with TRBD2. CDR1 and CDR2 (germline): LNHDA, SQIVND (reference sequence). There are 15 residues in the CDR3. V was clipped by 6 bases and J by 4 bases; unmatched bases: 8. The CDR3 is CASRSVAGVADTQYF. DNA for the CDR3: TGTGCCAGTAGATCGGTAGCGGGAGTGGCAGATACGCAGTATTTT.

The gene calls are TRBV19 and TRBJ1-5, with D perhaps matching TRBD1 (5 bases). CDR1 LNHDA and CDR2 SQIVND come from the germline V gene (reference sequence). CDR3 length: 15 residues. The ends were cut back, 6 bases at V and 3 bases at J, with 15 bases in the middle. As DNA, the CDR3 is TGTGCCAGTAGGCAGGCAAGGGGATTCAATCAGCCCCAGCATTTT. The encoded protein is CASRQARGFNQPQHF.

The chain joins TRBV5-1 to TRBJ1-1, with D unclear. The CDR3 sequence is 13 residues long. Between the trimmed V and J ends, which lost 4 bases and 5 bases, there was a span of 12 bases. Germline loops: CDR1 SGHRS, CDR2 YFSETQ. CDR3 loop: CASSGGSGTEAFF. The CDR3, as DNA: TGCGCCAGCAGCGGCGGGTCGGGAACTGAAGCTTTCTTT.

The CDR3 DNA reads TGTGCCAGCAGTTTCGACGAGCAGTACTTC. This encodes CASSFDEQYF. The V call is TRBV27, the J call TRBJ2-7, with no clear D. The V and J ends lost 3 bases and 5 bases respectively, with 2 bases between them. Germline V gives CDR1 MNHEY, CDR2 SMNVEV (reference sequence). The CDR3 covers 10 residues.

This clone was detected only a few times. This rearrangement joins TRBV29-1 to TRBJ2-7, with TRBD2 identical over 11 bases. There are 13 residues in the CDR3. Germline V gene lookup returns CDR1 SQVTM and CDR2 ANQGSEA. V gave up 6 bases and J gave up 6 bases; unmatched junction bases: 7. CDR3 DNA sequence: TGCAGCGTGATAGCGGGAGGGGCGGGCGAGCAGTACTTC. It translates to CSVIAGGAGEQYF.

The chain links TRBV6-6 to TRBJ2-2; TRBD2 is a possible D gene (5 bases). The V end was cut by 2 bases, the J end by 6 bases, with 7 bases between. Germline V lookup: CDR1 MNHNY, CDR2 SVGAGI (reference sequence). The CDR3 runs 13 residues. CDR3 residues: CASSYMRAGELFF. As DNA, the CDR3 is TGTGCCAGCAGTTACATGCGGGCCGGGGAGCTGTTTTTT.

The rearrangement joins TRBV9 to TRBJ2-5; no definite D call. Germline V gene sequence: CDR1 SGDLS, CDR2 YYNGEE. V shed 0 bases and J shed 1 base, with 10 bases lying between them. CDR3 size: 15 residues. The CDR3 is CASSVAGSPQETQYF. The CDR3 DNA sequence: TGTGCCAGCAGCGTAGCTGGTAGCCCCCAAGAGACCCAGTACTTC.

V gene TRBV7-8 combines with J gene TRBJ2-5, with 9 positions matching TRBD1. The end of the DNA is better explained by TRBJ2-7, so the J call may be wrong. There are 16 residues in the CDR3. Germline CDR1 SGHVS, CDR2 FQNEAQ. In nucleotides, the CDR3 is TGTGCCAGCAGCTTATTGGCCGGGACAGGGTCCTACGAGCAGTACTTC. Its protein is CASSLLAGTGSYEQYF.

CDR3 in amino acids: CASSVTGGAAREKLFF. CDR3 DNA: TGTGCCAGCAGCGTAACGGGTGGGGCCGCGCGGGAAAAACTGTTTTTT. This sequence joins TRBV9 and TRBJ1-4, with a tentative D call TRBD1 (5 bases). V was trimmed by 1 base and J by 8 bases, leaving 18 bases between them. Germline CDR1 SGDLS, CDR2 YYNGEE. The CDR3 is made up of 16 amino acids.

The chain links TRBV7-9 to TRBJ2-1; 8 bases fit TRBD2. V dropped 5 bases and J dropped 3; count of bases not matched to a gene: 3. This CDR3 is 14 amino acids long. The germline V gene encodes CDR1 SEHNR and CDR2 FQNEAQ (reference sequence). The CDR3 spells CASSGGTSYNEQFF. The CDR3 DNA reads TGTGCCAGCAGCGGAGGGACTAGCTACAATGAGCAGTTCTTC.

This chain links TRBV27 with TRBJ1-2, with 9 bases matching TRBD1. CDR1 is MNHEY and CDR2 is SMNVEV in the germline V gene (reference sequence). Trimming removed 5 bases from V and 6 bases from J; junction bases left unmatched: 22. The length of the CDR3 is 19 residues. The chain's CDR3 is CASSRIGTGRLLAENGYTF. In nucleotides, the CDR3 is TGTGCCAGCAGTAGAATAGGGACAGGGCGGTTATTAGCCGAAAATGGCTACACCTTC.

The gene calls are TRBV7-3 and TRBJ1-1, with D possibly matching TRBD1 (5 bases). V dropped 5 bases and J dropped 10 bases, with 14 bases sitting between them. CDR1 and CDR2 (germline): SGHTA, FQGTGA. The CDR3 extends over 12 amino acids. CDR3 amino acids: CASSMRGGVAFF. The DNA for the CDR3 is TGTGCCAGCAGCATGAGGGGAGGGGTAGCTTTCTTT. The full variable domain, its missing parts supplied by reference TRBV7-3 and TRBJ1-1, is GAGVSQTPSNKVTEKGKYVELRCDPISGHTALYWYRQSLGQGPEFLIYFQGTGAADDSGLPNDRFFAVRPEGSVSTLKIQRTERGDSAVYLCASSMRGGVAFFGQGTRLTVV.